This T cell receptor beta chain comes out of a study of T cells in Graves' hyperthyroidism and ophthalmopathy. Overall study results and limits: Most clonotypes expanded in thyroid above 0.001 were likewise present in blood.

Fresh peripheral blood, approximately 9.6 ml, yielded the PBMCs. This clonotype has a count of ten or more. The target antigen is unknown. RNA transcripts were the template for amplifying TCR beta CDR3 regions. The TCR CDR3 was amplified in a first-round RT-PCR using the HTBI primer set. TCRdb reprocessed the multiplex PCR reads with MiXCR, giving one entry per CDR3 protein. The sample includes about 500,000 distinct CDR3 sequences, roughly 16% seen only once; the top ten take around 32%. The CDR3 sequence is 16 residues long. V lost 4 bases and J 0 bases, leaving 13 bases between the germline ends. CDR1 and CDR2 (germline): SGHDT, YYEEEE.

The sequenced sample consisted of blood. This receptor was identified in a woman aged 25 to 45 with Graves' ophthalmopathy. V gene TRBV5-6 combines with J gene TRBJ2-2, with no clear D. CDR3 sequence reads: CASSRARGANTGELFF. In DNA, the CDR3 is TGTGCCAGCAGCCGTGCCCGTGGCGCGAACACCGGGGAGCTGTTTTTT.